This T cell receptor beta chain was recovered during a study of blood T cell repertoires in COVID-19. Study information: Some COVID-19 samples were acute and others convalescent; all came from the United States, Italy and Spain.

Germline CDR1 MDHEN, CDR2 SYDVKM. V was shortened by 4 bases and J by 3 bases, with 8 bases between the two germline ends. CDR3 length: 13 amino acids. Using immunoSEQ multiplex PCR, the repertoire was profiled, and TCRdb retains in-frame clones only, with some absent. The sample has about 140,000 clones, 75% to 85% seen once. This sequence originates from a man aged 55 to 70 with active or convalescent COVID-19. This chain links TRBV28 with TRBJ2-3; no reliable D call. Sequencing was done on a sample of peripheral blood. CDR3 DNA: TGTGCCAGCAGTTGGTCAGGAACAGATACGCAGTATTTT. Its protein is CASSWSGTDTQYF.